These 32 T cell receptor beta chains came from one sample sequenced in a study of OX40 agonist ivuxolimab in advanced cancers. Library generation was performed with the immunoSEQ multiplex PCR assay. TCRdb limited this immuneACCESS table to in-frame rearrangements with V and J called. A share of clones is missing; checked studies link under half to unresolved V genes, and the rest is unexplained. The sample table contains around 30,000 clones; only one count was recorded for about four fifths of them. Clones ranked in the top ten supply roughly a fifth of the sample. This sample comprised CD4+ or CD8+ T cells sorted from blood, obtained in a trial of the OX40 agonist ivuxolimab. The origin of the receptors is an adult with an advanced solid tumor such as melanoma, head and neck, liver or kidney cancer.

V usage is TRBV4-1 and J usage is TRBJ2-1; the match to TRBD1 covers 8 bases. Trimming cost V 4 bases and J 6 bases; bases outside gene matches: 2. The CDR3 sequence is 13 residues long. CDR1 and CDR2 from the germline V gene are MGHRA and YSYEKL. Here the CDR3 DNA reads TGCGCCAGCAGCCCCGGGACAGGCAATGAGCAGTTCTTC. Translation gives CASSPGTGNEQFF.

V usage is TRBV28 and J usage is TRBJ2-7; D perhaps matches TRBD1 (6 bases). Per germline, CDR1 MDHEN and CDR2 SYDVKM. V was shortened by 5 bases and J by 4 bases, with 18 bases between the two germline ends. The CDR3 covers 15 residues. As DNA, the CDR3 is TGTGCCAGCAGTCTACACCGTGGACAGATGTACGAGCAGTACTTC. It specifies CASSLHRGQMYEQYF.

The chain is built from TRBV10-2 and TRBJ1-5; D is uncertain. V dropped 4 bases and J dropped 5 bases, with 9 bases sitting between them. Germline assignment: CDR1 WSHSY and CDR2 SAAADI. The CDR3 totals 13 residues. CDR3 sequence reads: CASSVGVHQPQHF. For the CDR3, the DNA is TGCGCCAGCAGTGTCGGGGTTCATCAGCCCCAGCATTTT.

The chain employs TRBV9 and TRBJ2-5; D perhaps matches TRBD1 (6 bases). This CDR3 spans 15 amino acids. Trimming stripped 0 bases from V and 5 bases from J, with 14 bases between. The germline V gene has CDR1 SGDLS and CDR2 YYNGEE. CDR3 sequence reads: CASSVETGWWETQYF. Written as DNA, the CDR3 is TGTGCCAGCAGCGTAGAAACAGGGTGGTGGGAGACCCAGTACTTC.

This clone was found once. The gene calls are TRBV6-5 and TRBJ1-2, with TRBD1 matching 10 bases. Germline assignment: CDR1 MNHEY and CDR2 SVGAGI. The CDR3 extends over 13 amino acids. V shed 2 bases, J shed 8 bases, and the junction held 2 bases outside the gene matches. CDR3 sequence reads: CASSYRTGGGYTF. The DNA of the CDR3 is TGTGCCAGCAGTTACCGGACAGGGGGAGGCTACACCTTC.

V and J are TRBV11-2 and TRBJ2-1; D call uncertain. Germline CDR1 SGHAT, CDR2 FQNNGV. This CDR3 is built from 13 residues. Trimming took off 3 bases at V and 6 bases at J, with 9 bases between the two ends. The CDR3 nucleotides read TGTGCCAGCAGCTTTGGAAGGGTCAATGAGCAGTTCTTC. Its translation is CASSFGRVNEQFF.

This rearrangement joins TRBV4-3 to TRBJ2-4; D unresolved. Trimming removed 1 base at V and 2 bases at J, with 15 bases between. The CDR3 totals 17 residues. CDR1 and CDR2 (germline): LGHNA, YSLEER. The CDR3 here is CASSQGVLGTSKNIQYF. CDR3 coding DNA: TGCGCCAGCAGCCAAGGAGTACTTGGAACCTCCAAAAACATTCAGTACTTC.

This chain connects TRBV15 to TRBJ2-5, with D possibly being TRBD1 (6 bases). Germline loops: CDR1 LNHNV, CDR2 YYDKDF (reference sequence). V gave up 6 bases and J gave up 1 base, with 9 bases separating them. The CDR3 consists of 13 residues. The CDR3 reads CATRDSPQETQYF. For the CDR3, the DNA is TGTGCCACCAGGGACAGCCCCCAAGAGACCCAGTACTTC.

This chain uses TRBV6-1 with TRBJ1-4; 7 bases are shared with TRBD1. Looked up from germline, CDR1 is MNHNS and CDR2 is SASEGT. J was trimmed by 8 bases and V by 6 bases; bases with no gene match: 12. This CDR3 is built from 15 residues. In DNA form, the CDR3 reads TGTGCCAGCAGAAGTGGTGGGCAGGGGGGGGAAAAACTGTTTTTT. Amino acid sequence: CASRSGGQGGEKLFF.

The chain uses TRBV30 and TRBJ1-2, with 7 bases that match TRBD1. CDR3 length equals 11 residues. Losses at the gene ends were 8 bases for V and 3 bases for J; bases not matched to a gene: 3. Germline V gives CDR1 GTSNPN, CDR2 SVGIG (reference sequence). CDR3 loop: CASGQDYGYTF. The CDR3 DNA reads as TGTGCCAGTGGACAGGACTATGGCTACACCTTC.

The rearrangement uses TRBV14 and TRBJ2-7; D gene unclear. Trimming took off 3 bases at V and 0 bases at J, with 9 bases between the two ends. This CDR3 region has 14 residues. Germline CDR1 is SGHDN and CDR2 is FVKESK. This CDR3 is CASSQYLSSYEQYF. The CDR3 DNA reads TGTGCCAGCAGCCAGTACTTGAGCTCCTACGAGCAGTACTTC.

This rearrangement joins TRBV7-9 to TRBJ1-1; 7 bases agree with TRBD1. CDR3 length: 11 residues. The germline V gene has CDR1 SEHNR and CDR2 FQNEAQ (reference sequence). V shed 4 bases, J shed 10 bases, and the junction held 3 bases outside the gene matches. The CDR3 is CASSSRDRAFF. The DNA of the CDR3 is TGTGCCAGCAGCTCCCGGGACAGAGCTTTCTTT.

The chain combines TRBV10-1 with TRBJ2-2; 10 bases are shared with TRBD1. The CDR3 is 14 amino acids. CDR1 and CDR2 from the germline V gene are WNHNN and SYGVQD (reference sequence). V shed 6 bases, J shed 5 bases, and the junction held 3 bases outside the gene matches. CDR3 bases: TGCGCCAGCAGCGGACAGGGGGGAACCGGGGAGCTGTTTTTT. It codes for CASSGQGGTGELFF.

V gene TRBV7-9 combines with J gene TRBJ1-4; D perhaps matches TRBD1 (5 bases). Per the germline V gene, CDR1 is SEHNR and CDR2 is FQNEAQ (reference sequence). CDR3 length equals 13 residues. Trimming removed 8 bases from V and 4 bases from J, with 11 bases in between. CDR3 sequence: CASSDILNEKLFF. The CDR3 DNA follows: TGTGCCAGCTCGGACATCCTTAATGAAAAACTGTTTTTT.

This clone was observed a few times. The CDR3: CASSLGQGRRNEQFF. The CDR3, as DNA: TGTGCCAGCAGTCTTGGACAGGGTAGGAGAAATGAGCAGTTCTTC. This chain links TRBV14 with TRBJ2-1; TRBD1 matches at 8 bases. Germline V gene data show CDR1 as SGHDN and CDR2 as FVKESK. The CDR3 length is 15 residues. The junction had 11 bases not matched to a gene; V was cut back by 6 bases and J by 7 bases.

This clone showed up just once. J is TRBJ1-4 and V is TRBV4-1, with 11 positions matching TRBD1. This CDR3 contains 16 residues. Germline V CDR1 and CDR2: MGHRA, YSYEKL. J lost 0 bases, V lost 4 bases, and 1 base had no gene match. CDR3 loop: CASSPGQGATNEKLFF. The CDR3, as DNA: TGCGCCAGCAGCCCGGGACAGGGGGCAACTAATGAAAAACTGTTTTTT.

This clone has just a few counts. CDR3 sequence: CASSPGQAPGELFF. The CDR3 DNA reads as TGTGCCAGCAGCCCGGGACAGGCACCCGGGGAGCTGTTTTTT. J is TRBJ2-2 and V is TRBV14; 8 nucleotides agree with TRBD1. There are 14 residues in the CDR3. V shed 4 bases, J shed 6 bases, and the junction held 4 bases outside the gene matches. Germline CDR1 reads SGHDN; CDR2 reads FVKESK.

This CDR3 reads CASSAQGSGTYEQYF. The CDR3 nucleotides are TGTGCCAGCAGCGCACAGGGATCTGGGACCTACGAGCAGTACTTC. The chain joins TRBV11-3 to TRBJ2-7; TRBD1 is a possible D gene (6 bases). Trimming took 5 bases from V and 2 from J, leaving 16 bases between them. The length of the CDR3 is 15 residues. The V gene's germline CDR1 is SGHNT and CDR2 YENEEA.

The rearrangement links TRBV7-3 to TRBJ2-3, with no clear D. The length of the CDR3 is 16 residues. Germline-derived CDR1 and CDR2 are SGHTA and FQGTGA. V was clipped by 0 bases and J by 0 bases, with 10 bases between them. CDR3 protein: CASSLTSGISTDTQYF. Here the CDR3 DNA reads TGTGCCAGCAGCTTAACCTCAGGAATTAGCACAGATACGCAGTATTTT.

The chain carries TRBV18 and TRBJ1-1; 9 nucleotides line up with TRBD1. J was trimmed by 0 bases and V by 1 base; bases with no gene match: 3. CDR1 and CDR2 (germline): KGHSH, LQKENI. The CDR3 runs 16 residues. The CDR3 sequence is CASSPLRDRVNTEAFF. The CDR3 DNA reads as TGTGCCAGCTCACCACTAAGGGACAGGGTGAACACTGAAGCTTTCTTT.

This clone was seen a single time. This chain's CDR3 is CASSEGRAVNTEAFF. The CDR3 DNA reads as TGTGCCAGCAGTGAAGGGAGGGCTGTTAACACTGAAGCTTTCTTT. The V gene is TRBV2, the J gene TRBJ1-1; no definite D call. The V gene lost 1 base and the J gene lost 2 bases, with 11 bases spanning the gap. The CDR3 sequence is 15 residues long. In germline, CDR1 is SNHLY, CDR2 FYNNEI.

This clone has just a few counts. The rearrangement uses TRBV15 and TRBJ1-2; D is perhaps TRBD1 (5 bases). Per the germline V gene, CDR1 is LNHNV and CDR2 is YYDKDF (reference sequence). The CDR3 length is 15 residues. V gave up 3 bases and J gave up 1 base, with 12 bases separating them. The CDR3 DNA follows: TGTGCCACCAGCAGTGGTAGGGGTTTTAACTATGGCTACACCTTC. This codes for CATSSGRGFNYGYTF.

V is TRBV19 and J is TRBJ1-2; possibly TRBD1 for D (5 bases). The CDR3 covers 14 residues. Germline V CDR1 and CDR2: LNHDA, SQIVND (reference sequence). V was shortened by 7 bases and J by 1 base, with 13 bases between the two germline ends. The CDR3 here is CASKIGDRNYGYTF. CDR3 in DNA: TGTGCCAGTAAAATAGGGGATCGTAACTATGGCTACACCTTC.

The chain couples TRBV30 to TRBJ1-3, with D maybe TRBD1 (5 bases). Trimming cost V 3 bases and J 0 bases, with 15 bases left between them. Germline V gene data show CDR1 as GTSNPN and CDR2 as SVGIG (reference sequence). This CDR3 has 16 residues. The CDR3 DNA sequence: TGTGCCTGGAGCGTACCCCAGGGTAGCTCTGGAAACACCATATATTTT. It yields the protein CAWSVPQGSSGNTIYF.

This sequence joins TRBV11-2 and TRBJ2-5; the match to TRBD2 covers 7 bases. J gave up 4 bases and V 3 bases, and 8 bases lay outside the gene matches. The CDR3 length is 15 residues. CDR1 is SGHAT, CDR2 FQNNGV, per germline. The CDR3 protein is CASSFPGPGGETQYF. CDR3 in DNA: TGTGCCAGCAGCTTCCCGGGTCCGGGGGGAGAGACCCAGTACTTC.

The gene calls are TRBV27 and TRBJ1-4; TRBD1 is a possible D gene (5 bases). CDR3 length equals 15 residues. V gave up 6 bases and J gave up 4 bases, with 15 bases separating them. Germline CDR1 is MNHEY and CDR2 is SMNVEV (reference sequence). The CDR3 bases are TGTGCCAGCAGCCCTGGATGGGGGATTAATGAAAAACTGTTTTTT. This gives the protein CASSPGWGINEKLFF.

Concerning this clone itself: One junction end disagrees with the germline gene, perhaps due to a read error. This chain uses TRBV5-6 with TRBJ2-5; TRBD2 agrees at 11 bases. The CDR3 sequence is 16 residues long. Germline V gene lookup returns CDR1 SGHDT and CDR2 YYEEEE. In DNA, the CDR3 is TGTGCCAGCAGGTTGGGACTAGCGGTTCCCCAAGAGACCCAGTACTTC. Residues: CASRLGLAVPQETQYF.

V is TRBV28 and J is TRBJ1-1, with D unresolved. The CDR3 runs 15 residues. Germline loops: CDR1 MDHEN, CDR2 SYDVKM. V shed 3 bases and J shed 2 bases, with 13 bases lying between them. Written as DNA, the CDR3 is TGTGCCAGCAGTTTCCTGACACCCACCAACACTGAAGCTTTCTTT. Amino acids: CASSFLTPTNTEAFF.

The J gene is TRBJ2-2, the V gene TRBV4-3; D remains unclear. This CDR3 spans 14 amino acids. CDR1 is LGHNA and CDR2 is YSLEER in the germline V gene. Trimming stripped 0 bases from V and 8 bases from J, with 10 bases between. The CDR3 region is CASSQEYSSGELFF. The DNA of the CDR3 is TGCGCCAGCAGCCAAGAGTACAGCAGTGGGGAGCTGTTTTTT.

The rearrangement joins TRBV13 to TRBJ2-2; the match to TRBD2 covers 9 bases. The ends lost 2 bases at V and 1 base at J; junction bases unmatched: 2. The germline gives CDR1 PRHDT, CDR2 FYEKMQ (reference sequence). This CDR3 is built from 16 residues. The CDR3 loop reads CASSLLSGGNTGELFF. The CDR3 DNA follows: TGTGCCAGCAGCTTACTTAGCGGGGGGAACACCGGGGAGCTGTTTTTT.

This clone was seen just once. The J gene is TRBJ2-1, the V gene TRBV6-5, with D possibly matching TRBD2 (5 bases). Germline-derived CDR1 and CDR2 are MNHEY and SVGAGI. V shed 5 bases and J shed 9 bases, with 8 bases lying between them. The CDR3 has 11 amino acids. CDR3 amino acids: CASSSGPEQFF. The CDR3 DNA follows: TGTGCCAGCAGTAGCGGCCCTGAGCAGTTCTTC.

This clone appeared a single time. The CDR3 reads CASSYSGAGIYNEQFF. The DNA for the CDR3 is TGTGCCAGCAGTTACTCGGGGGCAGGAATTTACAATGAGCAGTTCTTC. V is TRBV6-5 and J is TRBJ2-1, with D possibly TRBD1 on 6 matching bases. The germline CDR1 and CDR2 sequences are MNHEY and SVGAGI. The CDR3 covers 16 residues. Trimming removed 0 bases at V and 4 bases at J, with 13 bases between.